This record looks at one TCR beta chain sequence and its context. Only one count was recorded for this clone. Its target antigen remains unknown. Base qualities are missing; no much larger clone stands one base away. This sample is drawn from a study of technical replicates of blood from a handful of donors (dated by TCRdb to about 2017). Library preparation employed the immunoSEQ multiplex PCR assay. Held by TCRdb, this immuneACCESS table contains in-frame sequences only and omits some clones. Under half of the omission traces to an unresolved V gene where checked; the cause of the rest is unknown. The sample data list more than 55,000 clones, and almost 95% of these were observed just once. The ten largest clones add up to approximately 0.4% of the sample. The CDR3 starts with the cysteine, ends with the phenylalanine, and has 16 residues. Here the CDR3 DNA is all that survives: 48 bases in frame from base 1. Unmatched junction bases come to 8, with V trimmed by 6 bases and J by 0 bases. From the germline V gene, CDR1 is MDHEN and CDR2 is SYDVKM.

This receptor was obtained from a human donor in good health. The sequence links TRBV28 to TRBJ2-1; 7 bases in the junction line up with TRBD2. The sequenced sample consisted of T cells isolated from PBMCs. The encoded CDR3 is CASRSSSGASYNEQFF. Here is the DNA: TGTGCCAGCAGATCATCCAGCGGGGCCTCCTACAATGAGCAGTTCTTC.